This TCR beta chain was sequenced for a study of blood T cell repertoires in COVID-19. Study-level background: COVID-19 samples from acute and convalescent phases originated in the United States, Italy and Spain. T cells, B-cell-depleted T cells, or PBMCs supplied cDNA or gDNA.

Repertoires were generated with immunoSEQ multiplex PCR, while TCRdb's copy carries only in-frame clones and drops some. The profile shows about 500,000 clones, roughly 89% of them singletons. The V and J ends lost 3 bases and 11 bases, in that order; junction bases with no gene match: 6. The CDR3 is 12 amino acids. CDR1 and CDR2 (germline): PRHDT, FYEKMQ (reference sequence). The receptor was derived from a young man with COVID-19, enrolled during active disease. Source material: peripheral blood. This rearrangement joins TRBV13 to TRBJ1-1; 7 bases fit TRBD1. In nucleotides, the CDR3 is TGTGCCAGCAGCTTCAACAGGGGCGTCGCTTTCTTT. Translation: CASSFNRGVAFF.